This T cell receptor beta chain was observed in a study of cytomegalovirus exposure and HLA in healthy donors. Broader study findings: It was shown in a later analysis that HLA-associated TCR beta chains were more clonally expanded than other, equally common chains. Most of the TCR beta V segments (in an earlier analysis) were productive either about 87% or about 30% of the time. Presence/absence comparisons presumed near-even sequencing depth among donors.

CDR3 length: 15 residues. The germline gives CDR1 SGDLS, CDR2 YYNGEE. With 7 bases clipped from V and 0 bases from J, the junction kept 8 bases outside the gene matches. PCR involved 60 Vbeta and 13 Jbeta primers. TCRdb's table, derived via immunoSEQ multiplex PCR, lists solely in-frame clones and lacks some. The sample records 120,000 or so clones, roughly 10% being singletons. With regard to this clone: Its antigen is currently unknown.

This sequence was found in a young woman in good health and CMV-seropositive. The chain employs TRBV9 and TRBJ2-3; TRBD2 matches 7 bases. The sample was PBMCs. CDR3 sequence (DNA): TGTGCCAGCTCCCCCCTAGCGGCTAGCACAGATACGCAGTATTTT. Its translation: CASSPLAASTDTQYF. Together with reference TRBV9 and TRBJ2-3, the CDR3 gives the full variable domain: DSGVTQTPKHLITATGQRVTLRCSPRSGDLSVYWYQQSLDQGLQFLIQYYNGEERAKGNILERFSAQQFPDLHSELNLSSLELGDSALYFCASSPLAASTDTQYFGPGTRLTVL.